A single sample is the source of the 27 T cell receptor beta chains below, sequenced in a study of post-analysis software for immune sequencing data. Points from the study as a whole: A handful of TRBV segments (TRBV5-6, TRBV5-1 and TRBV20-1 among them) occurred more frequently in patients than in controls.

For these TCRs, the target antigens are not known. Unique molecular identifiers had been added to the TCR beta cDNA libraries. In TCRdb, the PCR reads were re-called with MiXCR into one record per CDR3 protein. Seen here are about 770,000 distinct CDR3 sequences, about 43% observed once, and the top ten hold approximately 5%. The specimen sequenced was blood. These receptors originate from a girl aged 5 to 17 with multiple sclerosis.

This chain uses TRBV29-1 with TRBJ1-2, with D tentatively TRBD1 (6 bases). This CDR3 spans 13 amino acids. V shed 7 bases and J shed 5 bases, with 17 bases lying between them. Germline CDR1 is SQVTM and CDR2 is ANQGSEA. CDR3 sequence reads: CSAGEGVGYGYTF. As DNA, the CDR3 is TGCAGCGCCGGGGAGGGGGTTGGGTATGGCTACACCTTC.

This clonotype turned up a few times. This sequence joins TRBV29-1 and TRBJ1-2; TRBD1 aligns across 8 bases. V was clipped by 4 bases and J by 8 bases; unmatched bases: 9. Germline CDR1 reads SQVTM; CDR2 reads ANQGSEA. CDR3 size: 13 residues. In nucleotides, the CDR3 is TGCAGCGTTGGTGGCAGGGGGCTTGGCGGCTACACCTTC. Amino acids: CSVGGRGLGGYTF.

About this clonotype itself: One end of the junction is discordant with germline, which a read error may explain. The V and J genes are TRBV28 and TRBJ2-3; 7 positions match TRBD2. The CDR3 contains 14 residues. Germline V gene lookup returns CDR1 MDHEN and CDR2 SYDVKM. CDR3 DNA: TGTGCCAGCACCCCCGGGAGGTCCACAGATATGCAGTATTTT. Encoded protein: CASTPGRSTDMQYF. The full variable domain, rest sourced from reference TRBV28 and TRBJ2-3, is DVKVTQSSRYLVKRTGEKVFLECVQDMDHENMFWYRQDPGLGLRLIYFSYDVKMKEKGDIPEGYSVSREKKERFSLILESASTNQTSMYLCASTPGRSTDMQYFGPGTRLTVL.

This chain connects TRBV7-8 to TRBJ2-1; 8 bases are a match to TRBD2. Trimming at V came to 1 base and at J to 7 bases, leaving 15 bases not matched to a gene. Germline V gene data show CDR1 as SGHVS and CDR2 as FQNEAQ. The CDR3 extends over 18 amino acids. Written as DNA, the CDR3 is TGTGCCAGCAGCTTAGTAGTAGGCGTTGGACTAGCCGAGAATGAGCAGTTCTTC. This gives the protein CASSLVVGVGLAENEQFF. The full variable domain, in which reference TRBV7-8 and TRBJ2-1 provide the parts outside the CDR3, is GAGVSQSPRYKVAKRGQDVALRCDPISGHVSLFWYQQALGQGPEFLTYFQNEAQLDKSGLPSDRFFAERPEGSVSTLKIQRTQQEDSAVYLCASSLVVGVGLAENEQFFGPGTRLTVL.

V and J are TRBV25-1 and TRBJ1-1; unclear D gene. Germline V gene sequence: CDR1 MGHDK, CDR2 SYGVNS. V lost 10 bases and J lost 2, with 8 bases in between. This CDR3 comprises 11 residues. CDR3 coding DNA: TGTGCCACCTCCATAAACACTGAAGCTTTCTTT. It encodes CATSINTEAFF.

The table lists this clonotype with a few counts. The chain couples TRBV11-2 to TRBJ1-1, with 7 bases identical to TRBD1. Germline CDR1 and CDR2: SGHAT and FQNNGV. The CDR3 has 13 residues. The trim removed 5 bases at V and 4 bases at J, leaving 4 bases unmatched. The CDR3 loop reads CASSTGTATEAFF. The CDR3 bases are TGTGCCAGCAGCACCGGGACAGCCACTGAAGCTTTCTTT.

The V gene is TRBV7-6, the J gene TRBJ2-5; TRBD1 matches 9 bases. The J call may be faulty, since TRBJ2-7 better matches the DNA end. The CDR3 is 16 amino acids. CDR1 is SGHVS, CDR2 FNYEAQ, per germline. The DNA for the CDR3 is TGTGCCAGCAGCTTAGGCCCTGACAGGGGGGTCAACGAGCAGTACTTC. Its protein is CASSLGPDRGVNEQYF.

This clonotype was observed a handful of times. The CDR3 DNA follows: TGTGCCAGCAGCTACGACAGTGAGGCCTACGAGCAGTACTTC. Protein: CASSYDSEAYEQYF. V gene TRBV12-3 or TRBV12-4 combines with J gene TRBJ2-7; D is perhaps TRBD1 (5 bases). This CDR3 has 14 residues. V lost 6 bases, J lost 2 bases, and 14 bases lay in between.

The chain links TRBV7-9 to TRBJ2-1; D ambiguous. CDR1 is SEHNR and CDR2 is FQNEAQ in the germline V gene (reference sequence). This CDR3 region has 15 residues. V lost 4 bases and J 2 bases, leaving 12 bases between the germline ends. CDR3 coding DNA: TGTGCCAGCAGCTCAAGCTATAATACCTACAATGAGCAGTTCTTC. The encoded protein is CASSSSYNTYNEQFF.

The genes are TRBV27 and TRBJ1-1; D gene uncertain. Germline V gene sequence: CDR1 MNHEY, CDR2 SMNVEV (reference sequence). The CDR3 extends over 13 amino acids. The V gene lost 0 bases and the J gene lost 6 bases, with 8 bases spanning the gap. DNA for the CDR3: TGTGCCAGCAGTTTATCGTCCAACGCTGAAGCTTTCTTT. This encodes CASSLSSNAEAFF.

The genes are TRBV5-6 and TRBJ2-5; D perhaps matches TRBD2 (6 bases). V lost 3 bases and J 0 bases, leaving 15 bases between the germline ends. This CDR3 is 16 amino acids long. CDR1 and CDR2 (germline): SGHDT, YYEEEE. This CDR3 reads CASSYEALANQETQYF. CDR3 DNA: TGTGCCAGCAGCTACGAGGCGCTAGCGAACCAAGAGACCCAGTACTTC.

The chain uses TRBV2 and TRBJ2-7, with no clear D. CDR1 is SNHLY and CDR2 is FYNNEI in the germline V gene. This CDR3 is 10 amino acids long. Trimming cost V 7 bases and J 4 bases, with 5 bases left between them. In DNA, the CDR3 is TGTGCCAGCATGGAGTACGAGCAGTACTTC. It codes for CASMEYEQYF. The whole variable domain, filled in from reference TRBV2 and TRBJ2-7, reads EPEVTQTPSHQVTQMGQEVILRCVPISNHLYFYWYRQILGQKVEFLVSFYNNEISEKSEIFDDQFSVERPDGSNFTLKIRSTKLEDSAMYFCASMEYEQYFGPGTRLTVT.

The chain links TRBV4-2 to TRBJ1-6; maybe TRBD1 (5 bases). CDR1 and CDR2 from the germline V gene are LGHNA and YNFKEQ. Trimming took 1 base from V and 3 from J, leaving 19 bases between them. CDR3 size: 19 residues. In DNA form, the CDR3 reads TGTGCCAGCAGCCAAGGCCCAGGGACCGGAGAACTCTATAATTCACCCCTCCACTTT. Its translation is CASSQGPGTGELYNSPLHF.

This clonotype has a single count. This chain joins TRBV5-1 and TRBJ1-2; D unresolved. V lost 2 bases, J lost 6 bases, and 14 bases lay in between. The CDR3 is 14 amino acids. CDR1 is SGHRS, CDR2 YFSETQ, per germline. The CDR3: CASSLYSGGDGYTF. The DNA of the CDR3 is TGCGCCAGCAGCTTATATTCCGGAGGTGATGGCTACACCTTC.

The J gene is TRBJ2-1, the V gene TRBV7-9; 7 bases align to TRBD1. TRBJ2-7 explains the end of the DNA better; the J call may be wrong. Germline V gene sequence: CDR1 SEHNR, CDR2 FQNEAQ (reference sequence). The CDR3 extends over 14 amino acids. DNA of the CDR3: TGTGCCAGCAGCGAAAACAGGGGCAGGGACGAGCAGTACTTC. As protein: CASSENRGRDEQYF.

Only a few counts were recorded for this clonotype. The V gene is TRBV4-3, the J gene TRBJ1-6; possible D gene TRBD1, 6 bases. Germline assignment: CDR1 LGHNA and CDR2 YSLEER. The CDR3 runs 17 residues. Trimming removed 4 bases at V and 7 bases at J, with 20 bases between. DNA of the CDR3: TGCGCCAGCAGCCTTACCCAAGGACAGTCTAACAATTCACCCCTCCACTTT. Protein product: CASSLTQGQSNNSPLHF.

The gene calls are TRBV9 and TRBJ1-2; D gene uncertain. V lost 4 bases to trimming and J lost 8 bases, with 18 bases between them. In germline, CDR1 is SGDLS, CDR2 YYNGEE. This CDR3 is 14 amino acids long. The CDR3, as DNA: TGTGCCAGCAGCAAGAGGCGGGGTAGGAACGGCTACACCTTC. It translates to CASSKRRGRNGYTF.

This chain uses TRBV3-1 with TRBJ2-1; 10 bases map to TRBD2. The V and J ends lost 4 bases and 4 bases, in that order; junction bases with no gene match: 4. The CDR3 runs to 15 residues. Germline assignment: CDR1 LGHDT and CDR2 YNNKEL (reference sequence). As DNA, the CDR3 is TGTGCCAGCAGCCCAACAGCGGGAGGGTACAATGAGCAGTTCTTC. Amino acids: CASSPTAGGYNEQFF.

The V call is TRBV29-1, the J call TRBJ2-3; TRBD2 might be the D (5 bases). The CDR3 is 14 amino acids. Per germline, CDR1 SQVTM and CDR2 ANQGSEA. The ends were cut back, 7 bases at V and 0 bases at J, with 14 bases in the middle. The DNA of the CDR3 is TGCAGCGGAGGACTTTCGGTTAGCACAGATACGCAGTATTTT. Protein sequence: CSGGLSVSTDTQYF.

CDR3 bases: TGCAGTTGCAGGGACAGGGAGTTTGGCTACACCTTC. This codes for CSCRDREFGYTF. The genes are TRBV20-1 and TRBJ1-2; 9 nucleotides agree with TRBD1. The CDR3 has 12 amino acids. V lost 8 bases to trimming and J lost 7 bases; unmatched junction nucleotides: 8. Germline CDR1 and CDR2: DFQATT and SNEGSKA (reference sequence).

The rearrangement links TRBV6-5 to TRBJ1-1; D perhaps matches TRBD1 (5 bases). Between the trimmed V and J ends, which lost 9 bases and 11 bases, there was a span of 16 bases. The germline CDR1 and CDR2 sequences are MNHEY and SVGAGI. There are 11 residues in the CDR3. The CDR3 reads CASSGAIGAFF. In DNA, the CDR3 is TGTGCCAGTAGCGGGGCTATCGGGGCTTTCTTT.

This clonotype has a handful of counts. The rearrangement links TRBV9 to TRBJ1-1; 7 bases line up with TRBD1. Germline CDR1 SGDLS, CDR2 YYNGEE. The CDR3 covers 15 residues. Trimming at V came to 4 bases and at J to 2 bases, leaving 8 bases not matched to a gene. Written as DNA, the CDR3 is TGTGCCAGCAGCCGGGGGGACAGCCTAAACACTGAAGCTTTCTTT. Its protein is CASSRGDSLNTEAFF.

The chain's CDR3 is CSGWADVVPFF. The DNA of the CDR3 is TGCAGCGGGTGGGCTGACGTTGTCCCGTTCTTC. V is TRBV29-1 and J is TRBJ2-1; no firm D call. The length of the CDR3 is 11 residues. Germline V gives CDR1 SQVTM, CDR2 ANQGSEA. Trimming removed 7 bases at V and 15 bases at J, with 19 bases between.

This clonotype was counted only a few times. The J gene is TRBJ2-3, the V gene TRBV7-9; 13 positions match TRBD2. J was trimmed by 6 bases and V by 5 bases; bases with no gene match: 11. Germline CDR1 reads SEHNR; CDR2 reads FQNEAQ (reference sequence). This CDR3 spans 17 amino acids. The CDR3 is CASSPSGLAGVRDTQYF. The CDR3 bases are TGTGCCAGCAGCCCTTCCGGACTAGCGGGAGTTCGGGATACGCAGTATTTT.

The chain uses TRBV10-3 and TRBJ2-2, with D uncertain. The V and J ends lost 4 bases and 1 base respectively, with 10 bases between them. Germline CDR1 ENHRY, CDR2 SYGVKD. CDR3 size: 15 residues. The CDR3 protein is CAISGSTGNTGELFF. DNA for the CDR3: TGTGCCATCAGTGGAAGCACGGGGAACACCGGGGAGCTGTTTTTT.

This rearrangement joins TRBV20-1 to TRBJ2-5; tentative D call: TRBD2 (5 bases). The CDR3 totals 14 residues. Trimming took 3 bases from V and 3 from J, leaving 14 bases between them. Germline CDR1 and CDR2: DFQATT and SNEGSKA (reference sequence). The chain's CDR3 is CSASPGELEETQYF. CDR3 nucleotide sequence: TGCAGTGCTAGCCCCGGGGAGCTGGAAGAGACCCAGTACTTC.

The chain recombines TRBV14 with TRBJ2-3; D not certain. Deletions cut 0 bases from V and 8 bases from J, with 12 bases between. This CDR3 has 14 amino acids. The germline V gene has CDR1 SGHDN and CDR2 FVKESK. CDR3 bases: TGTGCCAGCAGCCAAGACGACTTCCCCAGTACGCAGTATTTT. Translating it yields CASSQDDFPSTQYF.